Presented here are 26 T cell receptor beta chains from one specimen sequenced in a study of blood T cells in healthy people across ages. For the second PCR, which ran for roughly 7 to 11 cycles, a sample-barcoded 5' primer and a J-beta primer mix were used. TCRdb passed the 5' RACE reads through MiXCR, listing each CDR3 protein once. The sample has around 990,000 distinct CDR3 sequences, around 25% seen once. This same sample was also taken into another study, of T cells of mothers and their children.

The material sequenced was blood. Receptor source: a girl under 10 years old in good health.

The chain carries TRBV15 and TRBJ2-4; D gene uncertain. The CDR3 contains 18 residues. Germline V gives CDR1 LNHNV, CDR2 YYDKDF (reference sequence). V gave up 0 bases and J gave up 0 bases, with 15 bases separating them. The CDR3 DNA reads TGTGCCACCAGCAGAGATGGAGCCGTAGGATTAGCCAAAAACATTCAGTACTTC. Translated, it gives CATSRDGAVGLAKNIQYF. Full variable domain (remainder filled in from reference TRBV15 and TRBJ2-4): DAMVIQNPRYQVTQFGKPVTLSCSQTLNHNVMYWYQQKSSQAPKLLFHYYDKDFNNEADTPDNFQSRRPNTSFCFLDIRSPGLGDTAMYLCATSRDGAVGLAKNIQYFGAGTRLSVL.

This rearrangement joins TRBV20-1 to TRBJ2-5; the D gene could be TRBD1 or TRBD2 (5 bases each). The V end was cut by 1 base, the J end by 4 bases, with 10 bases between. The CDR3 sequence is 13 residues long. Germline loops: CDR1 DFQATT, CDR2 SNEGSKA (reference sequence). The CDR3 nucleotides read TGCAGTGCTAGAGTACCTGGGGGAGAGACCCAGTACTTC. Its protein is CSARVPGGETQYF.

V is TRBV7-9 and J is TRBJ2-2; no reliable D call. Germline lookup yields CDR1 SEHNR and CDR2 FQNEAQ (reference sequence). Trimming took off 4 bases at V and 2 bases at J, with 8 bases between the two ends. This CDR3 region has 14 residues. The CDR3 protein is CASSSRPNTGELFF. CDR3 DNA sequence: TGTGCCAGCAGCTCCAGACCTAACACCGGGGAGCTGTTTTTT.

This clonotype appeared a few times. The chain carries TRBV5-5 and TRBJ1-3, with 10 nucleotides matching TRBD1. The CDR3 has 15 amino acids. Germline V gene data show CDR1 as SGHKS and CDR2 as YYEKEE (reference sequence). V shed 0 bases, J shed 7 bases, and the junction held 4 bases outside the gene matches. The CDR3 DNA is TGTGCCAGCAGCTTGGCCGGGACAGGGGTTAACACCATATATTTT. It specifies CASSLAGTGVNTIYF.

This clonotype was counted only a few times. This rearrangement joins TRBV4-1 to TRBJ2-7; D not resolved. V dropped 0 bases and J dropped 0 bases, with 9 bases sitting between them. Per the germline V gene, CDR1 is MGHRA and CDR2 is YSYEKL. This CDR3 contains 15 residues. CDR3 residues: CASSQDPGRSYEQYF. The CDR3 coding sequence is TGCGCCAGCAGCCAAGATCCCGGGCGCTCCTACGAGCAGTACTTC.

This clonotype was seen only a few times. The rearrangement links TRBV7-2 to TRBJ2-7, with 10 positions matching TRBD2. The CDR3 is 17 amino acids. The V gene's germline CDR1 is SGHTA and CDR2 FQGNSA. With 2 bases clipped from V and 4 bases from J, the junction kept 11 bases outside the gene matches. Written as DNA, the CDR3 is TGTGCCAGCAGCTTAAGGGATTCGGGACTAGCGCTATACGAGCAGTACTTC. Encoded protein: CASSLRDSGLALYEQYF.

The chain couples TRBV3-1 to TRBJ2-5; D gene uncertain. Trimming removed 7 bases at V and 4 bases at J, with 16 bases between. The CDR3 is 14 amino acids. Germline loops: CDR1 LGHDT, CDR2 YNNKEL (reference sequence). The CDR3 spells CASNQAGGSETQYF. CDR3 in DNA: TGTGCCAGCAACCAGGCCGGTGGGTCAGAGACCCAGTACTTC.

In the case of this clonotype: This likely comes from a read error, as the CDR3 has no conserved phenylalanine or tryptophan at its end. CDR3 nucleotide sequence: TGTGCCAGCAGCTTGGGGGACTTCAATAAGCAGTACCTC. Its protein is CASSLGDFNKQYL. The gene calls are TRBV7-8 and TRBJ2-5; tentatively, D is TRBD2 (6 bases). From germline, CDR1 is SGHVS and CDR2 FQNEAQ. The length of the CDR3 is 13 residues. V gave up 3 bases and J gave up 11 bases, with 16 bases separating them.

This clonotype occurred a few times. The CDR3 reads CASQTSGGVDTQYF. As DNA, the CDR3 is TGCGCCAGCCAGACTAGCGGGGGAGTAGATACGCAGTATTTT. This rearrangement joins TRBV5-1 to TRBJ2-3; 12 bases align to TRBD2. J lost 5 bases, V lost 7 bases, and 5 bases had no gene match. Germline CDR1 reads SGHRS; CDR2 reads YFSETQ. CDR3 size: 14 residues.

The genes are TRBV7-9 and TRBJ2-2, with D maybe TRBD1 (6 bases). Germline values: CDR1 SEHNR, CDR2 FQNEAQ (reference sequence). This CDR3 has 15 amino acids. V lost 6 bases and J 3 bases, leaving 14 bases between the germline ends. DNA of the CDR3: TGTGCCAGCAGTCCCTGGGACACCGACACCGGGGAGCTGTTTTTT. Its protein is CASSPWDTDTGELFF.

The rearrangement joins TRBV5-1 to TRBJ2-5; possible D gene TRBD1, 6 bases. The end of the DNA aligns better with TRBJ2-7, so the J call may be wrong. Germline V gene data show CDR1 as SGHRS and CDR2 as YFSETQ. The CDR3 sequence is 15 residues long. The CDR3 sequence is CASSLEGTRNYEQYF. The CDR3 nucleotides are TGCGCCAGCAGCTTGGAAGGGACACGGAACTACGAGCAGTACTTC.

In this sample, this clonotype turned up a few times. The chain has TRBV7-9 and TRBJ1-1, with D unclear. This CDR3 has 16 amino acids. Germline CDR1 SEHNR, CDR2 FQNEAQ (reference sequence). The ends were cut back, 4 bases at V and 1 base at J, with 16 bases in the middle. The CDR3 bases are TGTGCCAGCAGCTCACTTTTCGGGGAACCGAACACTGAAGCTTTCTTT. Translated, it gives CASSSLFGEPNTEAFF. The whole variable domain, filled in from reference TRBV7-9 and TRBJ1-1, reads DTGVSQNPRHKITKRGQNVTFRCDPISEHNRLYWYRQTLGQGPEFLTYFQNEAQLEKSRLLSDRFSAERPKGSFSTLEIQRTEQGDSAMYLCASSSLFGEPNTEAFFGQGTRLTVV.

Regarding this clonotype: The germline gene is not matched at one end of the junction; a read error may be the cause. The chain is built from TRBV10-1 and TRBJ2-7; D is unclear. Per germline, CDR1 WNHNN and CDR2 SYGVQD (reference sequence). This CDR3 has 14 residues. The CDR3 spells CASSERLSPYGQYF. CDR3 DNA: TGCGCCAGCAGTGAGCGGCTCAGTCCCTACGGGCAGTACTTC.

This chain links TRBV6-5 with TRBJ2-7; D may be TRBD2 (6 bases). Germline loops: CDR1 MNHEY, CDR2 SVGAGI. The ends were cut back, 0 bases at V and 0 bases at J, with 12 bases in the middle. The CDR3 spans 16 residues. Here the CDR3 reads CASSYSWGDSSYEQYF. The CDR3 nucleotides read TGTGCCAGCAGTTACTCCTGGGGGGATAGCTCCTACGAGCAGTACTTC.

The rearrangement links TRBV20-1 to TRBJ2-5, with D unresolved. The DNA end is more similar to TRBJ2-1, so the J call may be wrong. The CDR3 extends over 14 amino acids. CDR1 is DFQATT, CDR2 SNEGSKA, per germline (reference sequence). CDR3 in amino acids: CSAREKAEIHRQFF. The CDR3 DNA reads as TGCAGTGCTAGAGAAAAGGCTGAAATCCATCGGCAGTTCTTC.

This chain uses TRBV3-1 with TRBJ2-7; D ambiguous. The end of the DNA aligns better with TRBJ2-5, so the J call may be wrong. Germline CDR1 and CDR2: LGHDT and YNNKEL (reference sequence). CDR3 length: 16 amino acids. As DNA, the CDR3 is TGTGCCAGCAGCCAAGGGTCGAGAAGCGAAGAAGAGACCCAGTACTTC. Encoded protein: CASSQGSRSEEETQYF.

The genes are TRBV29-1 and TRBJ2-5; weak D call: TRBD1 (6 bases). This CDR3 spans 12 amino acids. Trimming pared 3 bases from V and 4 bases from J, leaving 9 bases between. Germline V gene lookup returns CDR1 SQVTM and CDR2 ANQGSEA. The CDR3 here is CSVDEGGETQYF. CDR3 DNA: TGCAGCGTTGACGAAGGGGGAGAGACCCAGTACTTC.

The V call is TRBV28, the J call TRBJ2-3; 9 bases line up with TRBD2. The germline V gene encodes CDR1 MDHEN and CDR2 SYDVKM. With 5 bases clipped from V and 12 bases from J, the junction kept 6 bases outside the gene matches. The CDR3 is made up of 12 amino acids. Here the CDR3 DNA reads TGTGCCAGCAGTCCAACTAGCGGGCAACAGTATTTT. This codes for CASSPTSGQQYF.

The J gene is TRBJ2-3, the V gene TRBV5-1; D unclear. CDR3 length: 13 residues. CDR1 and CDR2 from the germline V gene are SGHRS and YFSETQ. The V and J ends lost 4 bases and 2 bases respectively, with 8 bases between them. Written as DNA, the CDR3 is TGCGCCAGCAGCCCAGACACCACAGATACGCAGTATTTT. It is translated as CASSPDTTDTQYF.

V usage is TRBV11-2 and J usage is TRBJ2-7, with 10 bases identical to TRBD1. From germline, CDR1 is SGHAT and CDR2 FQNNGV. Germline trimming cut 1 base from V and 2 bases from J; bases unmatched to any gene: 5. The length of the CDR3 is 16 residues. DNA for the CDR3: TGTGCCAGCAGCTTAGGAATTGGACAGGGGGCCTACGAGCAGTACTTC. The encoded protein is CASSLGIGQGAYEQYF.

This clonotype was seen a handful of times. The rearrangement links TRBV29-1 to TRBJ2-5, with 11 bases that match TRBD2. The CDR3 is made up of 15 amino acids. Looked up from germline, CDR1 is SQVTM and CDR2 is ANQGSEA. J gave up 5 bases and V 3 bases, and 8 bases lay outside the gene matches. The CDR3 is CSVDGRLAGMETQYF. CDR3 sequence (DNA): TGCAGCGTTGATGGGCGACTAGCGGGAATGGAGACCCAGTACTTC.

This clonotype was detected a few times. The chain recombines TRBV7-9 with TRBJ1-2; perhaps TRBD1 as D (5 bases). The length of the CDR3 is 13 residues. V was shortened by 3 bases and J by 8 bases, with 13 bases between the two germline ends. Germline-derived CDR1 and CDR2 are SEHNR and FQNEAQ (reference sequence). The CDR3: CASSLGGMEGYTF. The CDR3 DNA sequence: TGTGCCAGCAGCTTGGGGGGTATGGAGGGCTACACCTTC.

Only a few counts were recorded for this clonotype. This sequence joins TRBV4-2 and TRBJ1-5; D perhaps matches TRBD1 (6 bases). The length of the CDR3 is 14 residues. With 1 base removed from V and 6 bases from J, the gap between germline ends came to 10 bases. Germline V CDR1 and CDR2: LGHNA, YNFKEQ. The chain's CDR3 is CASSQVGQLQPQHF. CDR3 coding DNA: TGTGCCAGCAGCCAAGTCGGACAGCTTCAGCCCCAGCATTTT.

The CDR3 region has the DNA TGTGCCAGCAGTCCCGAGGACGTGCCAACTAATCAGCCCCAGCATTTT. This codes for CASSPEDVPTNQPQHF. The chain has TRBV28 and TRBJ1-5; D gene unclear. Per germline, CDR1 MDHEN and CDR2 SYDVKM. The ends were cut back, 5 bases at V and 4 bases at J, with 18 bases in the middle. This CDR3 is built from 16 residues.

There are many counts of this clonotype. The chain combines TRBV29-1 with TRBJ2-5, with D unclear. Germline loops: CDR1 SQVTM, CDR2 ANQGSEA. This CDR3 comprises 13 residues. V was pared by 5 bases and J by 0 bases, with 10 bases between. The CDR3: CSVRQFYQETQYF. The CDR3 region has the DNA TGCAGCGTTCGTCAATTTTACCAAGAGACCCAGTACTTC.

The chain's CDR3 is CASSSLSSGTSYNEQFF. For the CDR3, the DNA is TGTGCCAGCAGTTCCCTCTCTAGCGGTACCTCCTACAATGAGCAGTTCTTC. This chain joins TRBV27 and TRBJ2-1, with 7 nucleotides matching TRBD2. The CDR3 totals 17 residues. Germline V CDR1 and CDR2: MNHEY, SMNVEV (reference sequence). After removal of 4 bases from V and 0 bases from J, the junction contained 9 bases not matched to a gene.